The subject of this entry is one T cell receptor (beta chain). The data were obtained in a study of blood T cell repertoires in COVID-19. Measured with immunoSEQ multiplex PCR; TCRdb has only the in-frame clones, and not every one. The sample lists about 93,000 clones; about nine tenths were seen once. CDR1 and CDR2 from the germline V gene are MNHEY and SMNVEV (reference sequence). The ends were cut back, 6 bases at V and 4 bases at J, with 12 bases in the middle. CDR3 length: 13 amino acids. Sequenced: peripheral blood. The clonotype originates from a man aged 55 to 70 with COVID-19, enrolled during active disease. V and J are TRBV27 and TRBJ1-2; D not certain. The CDR3 coding sequence is TGTGCCAGCAGCGGGCCGGGAGTCTATGGCTACACCTTC. Translated: CASSGPGVYGYTF.